A selection of T cell receptor beta chains follows, all from one sample in a study of cytomegalovirus exposure and HLA in healthy donors. Clones were sequenced by immunoSEQ multiplex PCR, and TCRdb holds only the in-frame ones, with some missing. In the table there are some 180,000 clones, 79% of which are singletons. The sequencing input was PBMCs. The receptor source for this set is a woman aged 25 to 39 in good health and CMV-seropositive. Each CDR3 is given with its conserved first and last residue. A D gene is named only where the DNA matches it firmly. Not every row has a clone size; where given, it reads once, few, many or a size class.

V gene: TRBV27
D gene: TRBD2
clone size: .
J gene: TRBJ2-7
CDR3 protein: CASTRVAGGFHEQYF
CDR3 DNA: TGTGCCAGCACCCGGGTAGCGGGAGGTTTCCACGAGCAGTACTTC

V gene: TRBV12-5
D gene: TRBD2
clone size: .
J gene: TRBJ2-1
CDR3 protein: CASGWTSGEQFF
CDR3 DNA: TGTGCTAGTGGTTGGACTAGCGGTGAGCAGTTCTTC

V gene: TRBV7-9
D gene: TRBD1
clone size: .
J gene: TRBJ2-7
CDR3 protein: CASSPYDRVNEQYF
CDR3 DNA: TGTGCCAGCAGCCCTTACGACAGGGTTAACGAGCAGTACTTC

V gene: TRBV27
D gene: TRBD1
clone size: .
J gene: TRBJ1-2
CDR3 protein: CASSSPGQGYGGYTF
CDR3 DNA: TGTGCCAGCAGTTCTCCGGGACAGGGGTACGGAGGCTACACCTTC

V gene: TRBV6-5
D gene: TRBD1
clone size: .
J gene: TRBJ2-7
CDR3 protein: CASSYSRTGYEQYF
CDR3 DNA: TGTGCCAGCAGTTACTCGAGGACAGGCTACGAGCAGTACTTC

V gene: TRBV5-8
D gene: .
clone size: few
J gene: TRBJ1-3
CDR3 protein: CASSFRVDTIYF
CDR3 DNA: TGTGCCAGCAGCTTCAGGGTTGACACCATATATTTT

V gene: TRBV5-1
D gene: TRBD1
clone size: .
J gene: TRBJ1-4
CDR3 protein: CASSAPLDRRGEKLFF
CDR3 DNA: TGCGCCAGCAGCGCGCCCCTGGACAGGCGAGGTGAAAAACTGTTTTTT

V gene: TRBV30
D gene: TRBD2
clone size: .
J gene: TRBJ2-3
CDR3 protein: CAWVGKRGSPGATDTQYF
CDR3 DNA: TGTGCCTGGGTCGGGAAGCGGGGGAGCCCTGGGGCGACAGATACGCAGTATTTT

V gene: TRBV7-2
D gene: TRBD1
clone size: .
J gene: TRBJ2-7
CDR3 protein: CASGTGGYEQYF
CDR3 DNA: TGTGCCAGCGGCACAGGGGGCTACGAGCAGTACTTC

V gene: TRBV2
D gene: TRBD1
clone size: .
J gene: TRBJ2-1
CDR3 protein: CATYNRGSKVDNEQFF
CDR3 DNA: TGTGCCACCTACAACAGGGGGAGTAAGGTTGACAATGAGCAGTTCTTC

V gene: TRBV2
D gene: .
clone size: .
J gene: TRBJ1-4
CDR3 protein: CASSPSGMANEKLFF
CDR3 DNA: TGTGCCAGCAGTCCATCAGGGATGGCTAATGAAAAACTGTTTTTT

V gene: TRBV5-8
D gene: TRBD2
clone size: .
J gene: TRBJ2-1
CDR3 protein: CASSFWGGEQFF
CDR3 DNA: TGTGCCAGCAGCTTTTGGGGGGGTGAGCAGTTCTTC

V gene: TRBV2
D gene: .
clone size: .
J gene: TRBJ2-7
CDR3 protein: CASSRDIYEQYF
CDR3 DNA: TGTGCCAGCAGTAGGGACATCTACGAGCAGTACTTC

V gene: TRBV7-8
D gene: .
clone size: .
J gene: TRBJ2-1
CDR3 protein: CASSLGVRLGNEQFF
CDR3 DNA: TGTGCCAGCAGTCTCGGGGTCAGATTAGGCAATGAGCAGTTCTTC

V gene: TRBV2
D gene: TRBD1
clone size: .
J gene: TRBJ2-5
CDR3 protein: CASNRGIEETQYF
CDR3 DNA: TGTGCCAGCAACAGGGGGATAGAAGAGACCCAGTACTTC

V gene: TRBV5-6
D gene: TRBD1
clone size: .
J gene: TRBJ2-7
CDR3 protein: CASSLAGTGVPNEQYF
CDR3 DNA: TGTGCCAGCAGCTTGGCCGGGACAGGGGTCCCAAACGAGCAGTACTTC

V gene: TRBV6-5
D gene: .
clone size: .
J gene: TRBJ1-2
CDR3 protein: CASSSRGANYGYTF
CDR3 DNA: TGTGCCAGCAGTTCCAGGGGAGCTAACTATGGCTACACCTTC

V gene: TRBV19
D gene: TRBD1
clone size: .
J gene: TRBJ1-1
CDR3 protein: CASNGDRAKAFF
CDR3 DNA: TGTGCCAGTAACGGGGACAGGGCTAAAGCTTTCTTT

V gene: TRBV10-1
D gene: TRBD1
clone size: .
J gene: TRBJ2-1
CDR3 protein: CASSDAAGGSYNEQFF
CDR3 DNA: TGCGCCAGCAGTGATGCGGCAGGGGGCTCCTACAATGAGCAGTTCTTC

V gene: TRBV2
D gene: TRBD1
clone size: once
J gene: TRBJ2-7
CDR3 protein: CASSADREHYEQYF
CDR3 DNA: TGTGCCAGCAGCGCCGACAGGGAGCACTACGAGCAGTACTTC

V gene: TRBV5-1
D gene: .
clone size: .
J gene: TRBJ2-3
CDR3 protein: CASSSTDTQYF
CDR3 DNA: TGCGCCAGCAGCTCTACAGATACGCAGTATTTT

V gene: TRBV5-1
D gene: TRBD1
clone size: once
J gene: TRBJ2-7
CDR3 protein: CASSLGQGDEQYF
CDR3 DNA: TGCGCCAGCAGCTTGGGACAGGGCGACGAGCAGTACTTC

V gene: TRBV6-6
D gene: .
clone size: .
J gene: TRBJ2-3
CDR3 protein: CASSMVTSTDTQYF
CDR3 DNA: TGTGCCAGCAGTATGGTCACAAGCACAGATACGCAGTATTTT

V gene: TRBV19
D gene: .
clone size: many
J gene: TRBJ1-1
CDR3 protein: CASSNRAGTEAFF
CDR3 DNA: TGTGCCAGTAGCAACAGGGCCGGCACTGAAGCTTTCTTT

V gene: TRBV5-1
D gene: .
clone size: .
J gene: TRBJ1-2
CDR3 protein: CASSLEQVTYGYTF
CDR3 DNA: TGCGCCAGCAGCTTGGAACAGGTTACCTATGGCTACACCTTC

V gene: TRBV27
D gene: TRBD2
clone size: once
J gene: TRBJ2-4
CDR3 protein: CASQAREYENIQYF
CDR3 DNA: TGTGCCAGCCAGGCGCGGGAGTATGAAAACATTCAGTACTTC

V gene: TRBV2
D gene: .
clone size: few
J gene: TRBJ2-2
CDR3 protein: CASRTGFAGELFF
CDR3 DNA: TGTGCCAGCAGGACAGGTTTCGCCGGGGAGCTGTTTTTT

V gene: TRBV5-1
D gene: .
clone size: .
J gene: TRBJ2-5
CDR3 protein: CASSPPPGGDGETQYF
CDR3 DNA: TGCGCCAGCAGCCCACCCCCGGGGGGCGACGGGGAGACCCAGTACTTC

V gene: TRBV15
D gene: TRBD2
clone size: few
J gene: TRBJ2-3
CDR3 protein: CATSREASGRGTDTQYF
CDR3 DNA: TGTGCCACCAGCAGAGAGGCTAGCGGGAGGGGCACAGATACGCAGTATTTT

V gene: TRBV4-1
D gene: TRBD1
clone size: .
J gene: TRBJ2-3
CDR3 protein: CASSGRDRVGSDTQYF
CDR3 DNA: TGCGCCAGCAGCGGCCGGGACAGGGTTGGGTCAGATACGCAGTATTTT

V gene: TRBV1
D gene: .
clone size: .
J gene: TRBJ2-3
CDR3 protein: CTSRGARLGRTDTQYF
CDR3 DNA: TGCACCAGCCGGGGGGCTAGGTTGGGGCGCACGGATACGCAGTATTTT

V gene: TRBV6-5
D gene: .
clone size: .
J gene: TRBJ1-5
CDR3 protein: CASSSGRSNQPQHF
CDR3 DNA: TGTGCCAGCAGTTCAGGAAGAAGCAATCAGCCCCAGCATTTT

V gene: TRBV4-1
D gene: .
clone size: .
J gene: TRBJ2-5
CDR3 protein: CASSQGPGQETQYF
CDR3 DNA: TGCGCCAGCAGCCAAGGGCCGGGCCAAGAGACCCAGTACTTC

V gene: TRBV27
D gene: TRBD1
clone size: .
J gene: TRBJ1-2
CDR3 protein: CASSFADRVLGYTF
CDR3 DNA: TGTGCCAGCAGTTTCGCGGACAGGGTTCTTGGCTACACCTTC

V gene: TRBV4-1
D gene: .
clone size: .
J gene: TRBJ2-6
CDR3 protein: CASSQPFPDTWANVLTF
CDR3 DNA: TGCGCCAGCAGCCAACCTTTTCCCGACACCTGGGCCAACGTCCTGACTTTC

V gene: TRBV4-3
D gene: TRBD1
clone size: .
J gene: TRBJ1-2
CDR3 protein: CASSQDVRDRTFGGGYTF
CDR3 DNA: TGCGCCAGCAGCCAAGACGTCCGGGACAGGACCTTTGGGGGAGGCTACACCTTC

V gene: TRBV5-8
D gene: .
clone size: few
J gene: TRBJ2-7
CDR3 protein: CASSLSRGKQYF
CDR3 DNA: TGTGCCAGCAGCTTGAGCAGGGGTAAGCAGTACTTC

V gene: TRBV19
D gene: .
clone size: .
J gene: TRBJ2-6
CDR3 protein: CASSAQWGANVLTF
CDR3 DNA: TGTGCCAGTAGCGCTCAGTGGGGGGCCAACGTCCTGACTTTC

V gene: TRBV7-9
D gene: TRBD2
clone size: .
J gene: TRBJ2-7
CDR3 protein: CASSLRGDYEQYF
CDR3 DNA: TGTGCCAGCAGCTTACGGGGGGACTACGAGCAGTACTTC

V gene: TRBV2
D gene: TRBD2
clone size: .
J gene: TRBJ2-3
CDR3 protein: CASRPTERGPITDTQYF
CDR3 DNA: TGTGCCAGCAGGCCGACTGAGCGGGGGCCAATCACAGATACGCAGTATTTT

V gene: TRBV7-9
D gene: .
clone size: .
J gene: TRBJ2-5
CDR3 protein: CSSSLESVGSGETQYF
CDR3 DNA: TGTTCCAGCAGCTTAGAATCTGTCGGGAGTGGAGAGACCCAGTACTTC

V gene: TRBV10-3
D gene: .
clone size: .
J gene: TRBJ2-2
CDR3 protein: CAITGSANTGELFF
CDR3 DNA: TGTGCCATCACGGGATCCGCGAACACCGGGGAGCTGTTTTTT

V gene: TRBV7-2
D gene: TRBD2
clone size: .
J gene: TRBJ2-2
CDR3 protein: CASRAGTSGRGGELFF
CDR3 DNA: TGTGCCAGCCGAGCCGGGACTAGCGGGCGAGGGGGGGAGCTGTTTTTT

V gene: TRBV11-2
D gene: .
clone size: once
J gene: TRBJ2-2
CDR3 protein: CASSLLRSGELFF
CDR3 DNA: TGTGCCAGCAGCCTACTTCGTTCCGGGGAGCTGTTTTTT

V gene: TRBV4-1
D gene: TRBD1
clone size: .
J gene: TRBJ1-1
CDR3 protein: CASSQGQGGTEAFF
CDR3 DNA: TGCGCCAGCAGCCAGGGACAGGGGGGAACTGAAGCTTTCTTT

V gene: TRBV25-1
D gene: TRBD1
clone size: .
J gene: TRBJ2-7
CDR3 protein: CASSGPGQGIYEQYF
CDR3 DNA: TGTGCCAGCAGTGGCCCGGGACAGGGGATCTACGAGCAGTACTTC

V gene: TRBV30
D gene: .
clone size: .
J gene: TRBJ2-7
CDR3 protein: CAWGGRGDYLSYEQYF
CDR3 DNA: TGTGCCTGGGGGGGCCGTGGAGACTACCTCTCCTACGAGCAGTACTTC

V gene: TRBV14
D gene: .
clone size: .
J gene: TRBJ1-1
CDR3 protein: CASSWGEGTEAFF
CDR3 DNA: TGTGCCAGCAGTTGGGGGGAGGGAACTGAAGCTTTCTTT

V gene: TRBV7-9
D gene: TRBD2
clone size: .
J gene: TRBJ2-6
CDR3 protein: CASSLAGHILSGANVLTF
CDR3 DNA: TGTGCCAGCAGCCTAGCGGGGCATATACTCTCTGGGGCCAACGTCCTGACTTTC

V gene: TRBV20-1
D gene: .
clone size: .
J gene: TRBJ1-1
CDR3 protein: CSAPRGEAFF
CDR3 DNA: TGCAGTGCCCCCCGAGGGGAAGCTTTCTTT